This T cell receptor beta chain was sequenced during a study of PD-L1 blockade in urothelial cancer. In this sample, this clone turned up once. CDR3 length: 15 amino acids. The ends were cut back, 2 bases at V and 3 bases at J, with 13 bases in the middle. CDR1 is MNHEY and CDR2 is SVGAGI in the germline V gene. This sample's time point: pretreatment peripheral blood. The repertoire was sequenced with immunoSEQ multiplex PCR; TCRdb's copy has only in-frame clones and lacks some. Altogether 40,000 to 50,000 clones are present, around 80% being singletons, with the ten largest covering 3% to 4%. Sequencing used PBMCs, obtained around atezolizumab (anti-PD-L1) treatment. This chain connects TRBV6-5 to TRBJ1-1; D gene ambiguous. This sequence originates from a man aged 65 to 85 with urothelial cancer. This CDR3 reads CASSYAKNLDTEAFF. CDR3 sequence (DNA): TGTGCCAGCAGTTACGCGAAGAATCTGGACACTGAAGCTTTCTTT.